The rows below give T cell receptor beta chains drawn from one sample of a study of blood T cell repertoires in COVID-19. Profiling relied on immunoSEQ multiplex PCR, and the TCRdb table lists in-frame clones only, not all of them. The repertoire includes 40,000 to 50,000 clones, 88% of them detected once, and about 4.8% sits in the top ten. Sequences were obtained from peripheral blood. All receptors derive from a human donor in a cohort sampled during active COVID-19. The CDR3 runs from the conserved cysteine through the conserved F or W. The D gene is left open where the match is weak.

j_call,v_call,d_call,cdr3_nt,cdr3_aa
TRBJ1-2,TRBV27,NA,TGTGCCAGCAGATTCACCGGGACACTTTATGGCTACACCTTC,CASRFTGTLYGYTF
TRBJ1-3,TRBV20-1,TRBD1,TGCAGTGCTAGTAAGGGGGCGAGAAACACCATATATTTT,CSASKGARNTIYF
TRBJ2-5,TRBV21-1,NA,TGTGCCAGCAGCAAAATGAGACGGGGTTGCCCTGAGGGGACCCAGTACTTC,CASSKMRRGCPEGTQYF
TRBJ1-5,TRBV28,NA,TGTGCCAGCAGTCGGACAGTTAACAATCAGCCCCAGCATTTT,CASSRTVNNQPQHF
TRBJ2-3,TRBV19,NA,TGTGCCAGTAGCCGAGTGGATACGCAGTATTTT,CASSRVDTQYF
TRBJ2-7,TRBV9,NA,TGTGCCAGCAGCGTAAACGACAGGCCCCACGAGCAGTACTTC,CASSVNDRPHEQYF
TRBJ2-1,TRBV15,TRBD2,TGTGCCACCAGCAGAGATCCGTTACTAGCGGGAGTTGAGCAGTTCTTC,CATSRDPLLAGVEQFF
TRBJ1-1,TRBV2,NA,TGTGCCAGCAGAGAGGAGGTAGCCACTCGCGTCACTGAAGCTTTCTTT,CASREEVATRVTEAFF
TRBJ2-1,TRBV6-4,TRBD2,TGTGCCAGCAGTGAGACTAGCGGGAGGGACGAGCAGTTCTTC,CASSETSGRDEQFF
TRBJ2-6,TRBV5-4,TRBD1,TGTGCCAGCAGCTCACAGGGGGCCTCTGGGGCCAACGTCCTGACTTTC,CASSSQGASGANVLTF